A single TCR beta chain is shown here with its context. Its antigen is not identified. Constant-region reverse primers amplified full-length variable regions, followed by semi-nested Nested Universal Primer A PCR. Using its own MiXCR run on the 5' RACE reads, TCRdb lists one record per CDR3 protein. The data contain some 62,000 distinct CDR3 sequences, just under 30% of them singletons. CD25-based Treg depletion was applied to purified naive CD4+ T cells. V was cut by 0 bases and J by 3 bases, with 20 bases left in between. Looked up from germline, CDR1 is DFQATT and CDR2 is SNEGSKA (reference sequence). This CDR3 region has 18 residues. Study-wide points: Larger-cohort validation covered only one TCR beta V-J rearrangement.

Sequenced material: tumor-infiltrating naive CD4+ T cells sorted from the breast tumor. Subset in this sample: naive CD4+ T cells, CD4+CD45RA+CD25-. This receptor was identified in a female donor with breast cancer. The chain links TRBV20-1 to TRBJ1-4, with D tentatively TRBD1 (5 bases). The CDR3 spells CSARDPRRVSAANEKLFF. In nucleotides, the CDR3 is TGCAGTGCTAGAGATCCCCGCAGGGTCTCGGCGGCTAATGAAAAACTGTTTTTT.